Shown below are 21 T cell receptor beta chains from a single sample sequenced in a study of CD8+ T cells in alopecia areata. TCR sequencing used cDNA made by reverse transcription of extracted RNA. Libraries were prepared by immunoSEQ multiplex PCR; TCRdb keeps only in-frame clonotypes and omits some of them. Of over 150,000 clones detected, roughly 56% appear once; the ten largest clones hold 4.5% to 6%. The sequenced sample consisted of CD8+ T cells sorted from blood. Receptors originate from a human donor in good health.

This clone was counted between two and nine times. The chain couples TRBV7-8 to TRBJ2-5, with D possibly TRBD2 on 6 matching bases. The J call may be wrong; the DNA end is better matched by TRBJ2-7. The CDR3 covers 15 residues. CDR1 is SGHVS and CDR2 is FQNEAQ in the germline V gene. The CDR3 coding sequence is TGTGCCAGCAGCTTAGCGGGAGGCTCATCCTACGAGCAGTACTTC. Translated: CASSLAGGSSYEQYF.

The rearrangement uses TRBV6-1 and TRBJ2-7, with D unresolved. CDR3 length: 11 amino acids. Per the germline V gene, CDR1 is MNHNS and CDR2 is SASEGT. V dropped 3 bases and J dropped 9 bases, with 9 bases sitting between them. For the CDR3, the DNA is TGTGCCAGCAGTGACCAGGCCGGGCAGTACTTC. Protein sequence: CASSDQAGQYF.

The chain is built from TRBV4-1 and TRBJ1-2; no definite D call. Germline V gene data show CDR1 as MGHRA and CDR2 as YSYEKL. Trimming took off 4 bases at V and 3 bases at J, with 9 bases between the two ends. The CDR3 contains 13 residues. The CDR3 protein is CASSPKLHYGYTF. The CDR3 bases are TGCGCCAGCAGCCCCAAACTTCACTATGGCTACACCTTC.

The CDR3 coding sequence is TGCAGCGCCCTGGGGGGGAACACTGAAGCTTTCTTT. It codes for CSALGGNTEAFF. The chain recombines TRBV29-1 with TRBJ1-1, with a possible D match to TRBD1 (5 bases). V was pared by 7 bases and J by 1 base, with 10 bases between. This CDR3 spans 12 amino acids. Germline CDR1 SQVTM, CDR2 ANQGSEA. Full variable domain (remainder filled in from reference TRBV29-1 and TRBJ1-1): SAVISQKPSRDICQRGTSLTIQCQVDSQVTMMFWYRQQPGQSLTLIATANQGSEATYESGFVIDKFPISRPNLTFSTLTVSNMSPEDSSIYLCSALGGNTEAFFGQGTRLTVV.

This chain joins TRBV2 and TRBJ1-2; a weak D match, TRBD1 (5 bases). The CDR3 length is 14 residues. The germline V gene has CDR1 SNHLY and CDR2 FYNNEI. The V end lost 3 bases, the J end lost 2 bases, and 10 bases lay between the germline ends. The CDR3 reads CASSDREGNYGYTF. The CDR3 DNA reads TGTGCCAGCAGTGACAGGGAGGGGAACTATGGCTACACCTTC.

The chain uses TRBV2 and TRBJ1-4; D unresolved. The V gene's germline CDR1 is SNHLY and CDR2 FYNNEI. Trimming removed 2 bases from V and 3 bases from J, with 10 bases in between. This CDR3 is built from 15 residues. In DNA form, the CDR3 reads TGTGCCAGCAGTGAAATCAGAACCTCTAATGAAAAACTGTTTTTT. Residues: CASSEIRTSNEKLFF.

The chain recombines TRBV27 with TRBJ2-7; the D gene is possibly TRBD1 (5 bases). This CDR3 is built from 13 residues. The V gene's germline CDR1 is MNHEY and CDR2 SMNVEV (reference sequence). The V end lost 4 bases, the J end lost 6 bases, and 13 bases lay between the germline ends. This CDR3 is CASSSGQGGEQYF. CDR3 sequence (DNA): TGTGCCAGCAGTTCTGGCCAGGGCGGCGAGCAGTACTTC.

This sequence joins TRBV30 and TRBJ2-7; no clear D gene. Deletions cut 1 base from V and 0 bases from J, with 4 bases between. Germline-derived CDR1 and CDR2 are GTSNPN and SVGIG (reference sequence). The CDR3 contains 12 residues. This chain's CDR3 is CAWSGDSYEQYF. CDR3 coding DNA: TGTGCCTGGAGTGGGGACTCCTACGAGCAGTACTTC.

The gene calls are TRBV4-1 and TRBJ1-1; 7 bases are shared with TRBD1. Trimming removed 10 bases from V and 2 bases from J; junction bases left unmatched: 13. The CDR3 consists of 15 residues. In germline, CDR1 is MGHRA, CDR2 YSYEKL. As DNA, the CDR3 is TGCGCCAAACACATCGACAGGGCCCAAAACACTGAAGCTTTCTTT. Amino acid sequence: CAKHIDRAQNTEAFF.

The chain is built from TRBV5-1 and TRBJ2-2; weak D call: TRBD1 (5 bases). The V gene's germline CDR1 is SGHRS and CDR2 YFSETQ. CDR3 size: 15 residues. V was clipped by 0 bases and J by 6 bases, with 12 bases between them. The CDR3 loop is CASSLEQVVSGELFF. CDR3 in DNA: TGCGCCAGCAGCTTGGAACAGGTCGTCTCCGGGGAGCTGTTTTTT.

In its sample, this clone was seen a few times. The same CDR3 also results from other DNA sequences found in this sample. CDR3 in amino acids: CASSLGRNTEAFF. The CDR3 DNA is TGTGCCAGCAGCTTGGGACGGAACACTGAAGCTTTCTTT. The J gene is TRBJ1-1, the V gene TRBV5-6; D call uncertain. This CDR3 has 13 amino acids. The ends were cut back, 0 bases at V and 1 base at J, with 4 bases in the middle. CDR1 and CDR2 (germline): SGHDT, YYEEEE.

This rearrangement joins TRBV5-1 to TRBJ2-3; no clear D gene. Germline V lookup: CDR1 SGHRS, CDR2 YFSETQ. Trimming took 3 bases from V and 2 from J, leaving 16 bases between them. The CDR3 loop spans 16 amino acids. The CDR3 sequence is CASSSRYLRFTDTQYF. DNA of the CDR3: TGCGCCAGCAGCTCGAGATATCTTAGATTCACAGATACGCAGTATTTT.

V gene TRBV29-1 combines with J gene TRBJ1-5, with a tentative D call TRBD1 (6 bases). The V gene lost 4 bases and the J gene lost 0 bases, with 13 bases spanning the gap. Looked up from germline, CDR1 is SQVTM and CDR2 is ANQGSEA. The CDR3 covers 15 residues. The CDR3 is CSVVPGTNSNQPQHF. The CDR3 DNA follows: TGCAGCGTTGTTCCCGGGACAAATAGCAATCAGCCCCAGCATTTT. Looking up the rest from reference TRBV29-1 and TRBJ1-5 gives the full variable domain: SAVISQKPSRDICQRGTSLTIQCQVDSQVTMMFWYRQQPGQSLTLIATANQGSEATYESGFVIDKFPISRPNLTFSTLTVSNMSPEDSSIYLCSVVPGTNSNQPQHFGDGTRLSIL.

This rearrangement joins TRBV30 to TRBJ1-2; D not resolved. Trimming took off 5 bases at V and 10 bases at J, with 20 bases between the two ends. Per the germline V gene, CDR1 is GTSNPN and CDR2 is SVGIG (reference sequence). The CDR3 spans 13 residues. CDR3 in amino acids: CAWFSGVPLDYTF. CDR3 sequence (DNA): TGTGCCTGGTTTTCCGGGGTGCCATTGGACTACACCTTC.

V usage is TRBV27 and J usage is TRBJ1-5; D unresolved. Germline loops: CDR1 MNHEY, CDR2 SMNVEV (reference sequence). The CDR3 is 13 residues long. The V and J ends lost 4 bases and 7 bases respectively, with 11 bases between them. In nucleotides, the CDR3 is TGTGCCAGCAGTTATAACAGCCGGCAGCCCCAGCATTTT. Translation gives CASSYNSRQPQHF.

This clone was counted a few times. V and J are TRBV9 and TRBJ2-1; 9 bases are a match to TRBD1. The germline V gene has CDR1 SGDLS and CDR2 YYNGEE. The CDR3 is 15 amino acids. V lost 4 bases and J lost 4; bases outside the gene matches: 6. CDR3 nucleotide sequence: TGTGCCAGCAGCCCCTCAGGGACAGGGTACAATGAGCAGTTCTTC. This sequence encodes CASSPSGTGYNEQFF.

This chain's CDR3 is CSVQMGRGWEQFF. Written as DNA, the CDR3 is TGCAGCGTTCAGATGGGTAGAGGTTGGGAGCAGTTCTTC. The rearrangement joins TRBV29-1 to TRBJ2-1; D is ambiguous. V was trimmed by 5 bases and J by 10 bases, leaving 18 bases between them. The CDR3 has 13 amino acids. From germline, CDR1 is SQVTM and CDR2 ANQGSEA.

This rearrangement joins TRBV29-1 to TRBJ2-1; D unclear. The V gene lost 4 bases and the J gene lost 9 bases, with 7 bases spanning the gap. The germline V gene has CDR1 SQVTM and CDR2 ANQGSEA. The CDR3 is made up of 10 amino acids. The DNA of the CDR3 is TGCAGCGTTGGGAAAGGTGAGCAGTTCTTC. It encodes CSVGKGEQFF.

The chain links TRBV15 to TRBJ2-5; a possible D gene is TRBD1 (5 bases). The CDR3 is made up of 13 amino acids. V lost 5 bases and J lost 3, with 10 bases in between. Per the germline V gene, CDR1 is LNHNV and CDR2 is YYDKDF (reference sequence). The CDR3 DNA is TGTGCCACCAGCGTCGACAGCGAAGAGACCCAGTACTTC. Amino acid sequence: CATSVDSEETQYF.

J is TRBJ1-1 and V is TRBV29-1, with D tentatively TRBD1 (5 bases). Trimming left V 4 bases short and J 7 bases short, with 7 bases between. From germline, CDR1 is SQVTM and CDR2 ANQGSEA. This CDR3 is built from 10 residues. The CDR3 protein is CSVVGVEAFF. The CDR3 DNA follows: TGCAGCGTTGTAGGGGTTGAAGCTTTCTTT.

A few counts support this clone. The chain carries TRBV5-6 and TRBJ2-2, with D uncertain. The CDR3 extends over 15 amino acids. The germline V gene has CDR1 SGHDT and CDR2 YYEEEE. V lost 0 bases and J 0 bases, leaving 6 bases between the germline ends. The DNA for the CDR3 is TGTGCCAGCAGCTTGGGGGGTTCGAACACCGGGGAGCTGTTTTTT. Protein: CASSLGGSNTGELFF. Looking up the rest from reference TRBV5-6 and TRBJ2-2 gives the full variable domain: DAGVTQSPTHLIKTRGQQVTLRCSPKSGHDTVSWYQQALGQGPQFIFQYYEEEERQRGNFPDRFSGHQFPNYSSELNVNALLLGDSALYLCASSLGGSNTGELFFGEGSRLTVL.